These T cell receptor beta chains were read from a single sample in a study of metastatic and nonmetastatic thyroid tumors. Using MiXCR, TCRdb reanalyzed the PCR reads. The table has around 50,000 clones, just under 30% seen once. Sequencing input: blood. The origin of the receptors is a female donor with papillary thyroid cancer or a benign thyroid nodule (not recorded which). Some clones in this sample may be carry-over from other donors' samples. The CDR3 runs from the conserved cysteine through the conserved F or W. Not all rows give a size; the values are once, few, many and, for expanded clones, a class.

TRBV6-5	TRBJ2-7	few	CASSYSIGTLSYEQYF
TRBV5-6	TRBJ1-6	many	CASSRLYNSPLHF
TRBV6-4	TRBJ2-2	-	CASSDSGGSHTGELFF
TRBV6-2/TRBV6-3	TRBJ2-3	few	CASSYGAGQADTQYF
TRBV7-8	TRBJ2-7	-	CASKRGDGEQYF
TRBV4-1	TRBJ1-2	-	CASSQGGPITTWLYGYTF
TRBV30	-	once	CAWSGAGAPRNEQFF
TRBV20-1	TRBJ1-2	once	CSAPLMGEDSYGYTF
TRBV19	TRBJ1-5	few	CASSIQSPNQPQHF
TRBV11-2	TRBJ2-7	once	CASSFFPVSSYEQYF
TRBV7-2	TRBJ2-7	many	CASSLGGLSHGEQYF
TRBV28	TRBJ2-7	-	CASSETRTYEQYF
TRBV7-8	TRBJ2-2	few	CASSPVRGAGELFF
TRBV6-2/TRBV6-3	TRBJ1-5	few	CASSSADLLVRPQHF
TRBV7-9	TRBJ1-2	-	CASSLAGGNYGYTF
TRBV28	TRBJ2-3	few	CASSLPLAGSTDTQYF
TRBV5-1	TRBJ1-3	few	CASSLDRSPGNTIYF
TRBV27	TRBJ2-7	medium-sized	CASRLGQGNTYEQYF
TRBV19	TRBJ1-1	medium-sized	CASSIYGARTEAFF
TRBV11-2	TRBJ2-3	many	CASRLTHGYTDTQYF
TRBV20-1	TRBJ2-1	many	CSAKAPLGRDYNEQFF